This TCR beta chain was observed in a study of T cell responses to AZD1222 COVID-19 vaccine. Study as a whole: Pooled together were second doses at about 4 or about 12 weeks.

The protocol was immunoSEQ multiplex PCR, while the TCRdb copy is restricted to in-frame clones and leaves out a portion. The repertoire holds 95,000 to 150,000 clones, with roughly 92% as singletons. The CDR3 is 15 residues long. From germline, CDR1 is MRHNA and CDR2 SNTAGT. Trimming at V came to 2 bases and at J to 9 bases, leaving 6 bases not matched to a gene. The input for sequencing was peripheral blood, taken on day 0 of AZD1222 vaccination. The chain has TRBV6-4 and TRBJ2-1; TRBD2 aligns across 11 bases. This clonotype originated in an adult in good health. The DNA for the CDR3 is TGTGCCAGCAGTGACAAGGGACTAGCGGCCGGTGAGCAGTTCTTC. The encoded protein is CASSDKGLAAGEQFF.